The 27 T cell receptor beta chains below all came from one sample that was sequenced in a study of long-term antiretroviral therapy in people with HIV (dated by TCRdb to between 2021 and 2022). The immunoSEQ hsTCRB v3.0 assay was used at survey level resolution to sequence the TRB variable region. The table was pulled from immuneACCESS by TCRdb, which kept in-frame rearrangements only. Such tables lose some clones; where checked, under half of the loss comes from unresolved V genes, and the rest has no known cause. The sample has tens of thousands of clones on record, 65% to 85% of them singletons. The ten largest make up under 8.5% of the sample. The specimen comprised unsorted PBMCs, sampled 3.1 years after starting antiretroviral therapy. These receptors were taken from a woman in her 50s with HIV.

The chain carries TRBV4-2 and TRBJ2-7; D is possibly TRBD2 (5 bases). With 1 base removed from V and 2 bases from J, the gap between germline ends came to 12 bases. The germline V gene has CDR1 LGHNA and CDR2 YNFKEQ. This CDR3 has 15 amino acids. The CDR3 sequence: CASSQARTVTYEQYF. In DNA form, the CDR3 reads TGTGCCAGCAGCCAAGCCCGGACTGTTACCTACGAGCAGTACTTC.

This clone appeared a few times. This chain connects TRBV4-1 to TRBJ2-2, with D possibly TRBD1 on 6 matching bases. The V and J ends lost 0 bases and 3 bases respectively, with 8 bases between them. The V gene's germline CDR1 is MGHRA and CDR2 YSYEKL. This CDR3 is 15 amino acids long. CDR3 region: CASSQDEGDTGELFF. The CDR3 nucleotides read TGCGCCAGCAGCCAAGATGAGGGGGACACCGGGGAGCTGTTTTTT.

The chain links TRBV19 to TRBJ1-2; no clear D gene. The CDR3 covers 12 residues. Germline V gives CDR1 LNHDA, CDR2 SQIVND (reference sequence). V gave up 6 bases and J gave up 2 bases, with 7 bases separating them. CDR3 loop: CASRLGNYGYTF. The CDR3 region has the DNA TGTGCCAGTAGGCTAGGCAACTATGGCTACACCTTC.

This clone came up a few times. The gene calls are TRBV6-1 and TRBJ1-2; the D is unclear. This CDR3 is built from 12 residues. Germline loops: CDR1 MNHNS, CDR2 SASEGT. V dropped 2 bases and J dropped 4 bases, with 5 bases sitting between them. This CDR3 reads CASSEQLYGYTF. CDR3 coding DNA: TGTGCCAGCAGTGAACAGCTCTATGGCTACACCTTC.

This chain links TRBV25-1 with TRBJ1-5; 8 nucleotides agree with TRBD1. This CDR3 has 14 residues. V lost 5 bases, J lost 5 bases, and 5 bases stayed unmatched. From germline, CDR1 is MGHDK and CDR2 SYGVNS. The CDR3 DNA sequence: TGTGCCAGCAGTAAGACAGGGGATGATCAGCCCCAGCATTTT. This translates into CASSKTGDDQPQHF. Variable domain in full (rest from reference TRBV25-1 and TRBJ1-5): EADIYQTPRYLVIGTGKKITLECSQTMGHDKMYWYQQDPGMELHLIHYSYGVNSTEKGDLSSESTVSRIRTEHFPLTLESARPSHTSQYLCASSKTGDDQPQHFGDGTRLSIL.

This rearrangement joins TRBV19 to TRBJ2-1; D remains ambiguous. V was cut by 9 bases and J by 5 bases, with 14 bases left in between. CDR1 and CDR2 (germline): LNHDA, SQIVND (reference sequence). The CDR3 spans 13 residues. Here the CDR3 DNA reads TGTGCCAGCCGATTCGGTGGCCACAATGAGCAGTTCTTC. Translation gives CASRFGGHNEQFF.

The V and J genes are TRBV9 and TRBJ2-2; TRBD2 aligns across 10 bases. The CDR3 runs to 15 residues. Germline CDR1 SGDLS, CDR2 YYNGEE. The V segment lost 0 bases and the J segment 6 bases; nucleotides outside the gene matches: 2. This CDR3 reads CASSVEAGGPGELFF. CDR3 coding DNA: TGTGCCAGCAGCGTAGAAGCGGGGGGGCCCGGGGAGCTGTTTTTT.

The rearrangement joins TRBV9 to TRBJ2-1; 9 bases map to TRBD2. With 3 bases clipped from V and 8 bases from J, the junction kept 9 bases outside the gene matches. Germline CDR1 SGDLS, CDR2 YYNGEE. The CDR3 sequence is 15 residues long. The CDR3 protein is CASSDQAGGFYEQFF. Written as DNA, the CDR3 is TGTGCCAGCAGCGACCAGGCGGGGGGGTTCTATGAGCAGTTCTTC.

This clone was counted between two and nine times. The chain uses TRBV10-3 and TRBJ1-2, with TRBD1 as a possible D gene (6 bases). Trimming cost V 3 bases and J 2 bases, with 7 bases left between them. The CDR3 has 13 residues. Germline assignment: CDR1 ENHRY and CDR2 SYGVKD. In DNA form, the CDR3 reads TGTGCCATCAGTGACAGGGGAAACTATGGCTACACCTTC. Translating gives CAISDRGNYGYTF.

This chain connects TRBV4-1 to TRBJ2-7, with no clear D. Germline V gene data show CDR1 as MGHRA and CDR2 as YSYEKL. The CDR3 is 13 amino acids. Trimming shortened V by 0 bases and J by 3 bases, and 6 bases separated the two germline ends. The CDR3 reads CASSQDVRYEQYF. In nucleotides, the CDR3 is TGCGCCAGCAGCCAAGATGTACGCTACGAGCAGTACTTC.

In regard to this clone: The junction and the germline gene differ at one end; a read error may be behind it. This rearrangement joins TRBV27 to TRBJ2-2; D assignment may be TRBD1 or TRBD2 (5 bases each). This CDR3 contains 15 residues. From germline, CDR1 is MNHEY and CDR2 SMNVEV (reference sequence). The CDR3 is CASGLVGTDTGELFF. The CDR3 DNA is TGTGCCAGCGGTTTGGTAGGGACGGACACCGGGGAGCTGTTTTTT.

This sequence joins TRBV7-3 and TRBJ2-1; D is unclear. CDR3 length: 12 amino acids. Between the trimmed V and J ends, which lost 0 bases and 8 bases, there was a span of 5 bases. Germline V lookup: CDR1 SGHTA, CDR2 FQGTGA. CDR3 region: CASSLTRDEQFF. CDR3 nucleotide sequence: TGTGCCAGCAGCTTAACAAGGGATGAGCAGTTCTTC.

The chain carries TRBV7-9 and TRBJ2-1; D is perhaps TRBD1 or TRBD2 (6 bases each). The CDR3 covers 13 residues. V was shortened by 5 bases and J by 11 bases, with 16 bases between the two germline ends. Germline loops: CDR1 SEHNR, CDR2 FQNEAQ (reference sequence). The DNA of the CDR3 is TGTGCCAGCAGCCCCTCGGGGGCTGGGAAGCAGTTCTTC. This encodes CASSPSGAGKQFF.

The J gene is TRBJ2-7, the V gene TRBV11-2, with D perhaps matching TRBD2 (6 bases). The CDR3 is 16 amino acids. The V gene lost 0 bases and the J gene lost 0 bases, with 12 bases spanning the gap. CDR1 and CDR2 (germline): SGHAT, FQNNGV. The CDR3 protein is CASSLDGRIPSYEQYV. The CDR3 nucleotides are TGTGCCAGCAGCTTAGACGGGAGAATCCCCTCCTACGAGCAGTACGTC.

The chain carries TRBV4-1 and TRBJ1-2; 7 bases line up with TRBD1. Germline trimming cut 4 bases from V and 4 bases from J; bases unmatched to any gene: 6. This CDR3 comprises 14 residues. Looked up from germline, CDR1 is MGHRA and CDR2 is YSYEKL. For the CDR3, the DNA is TGCGCCAGCAGCCCTAATAGGGGGCTCTATGGCTACACCTTC. Residues: CASSPNRGLYGYTF.

Only one count was recorded for this clone. This chain connects TRBV4-2 to TRBJ1-5, with no clear D. Germline V gene lookup returns CDR1 LGHNA and CDR2 YNFKEQ. The CDR3 runs to 16 residues. V lost 7 bases, J lost 3 bases, and 19 bases lay in between. The CDR3 sequence: CASTTRHRVDNQPQHF. In DNA, the CDR3 is TGTGCCAGCACCACCCGGCATAGGGTGGACAATCAGCCCCAGCATTTT.

The chain links TRBV10-3 to TRBJ2-7; no clear D. Trimming stripped 5 bases from V and 3 bases from J, with 11 bases between. The CDR3 has 13 amino acids. Germline V gene data show CDR1 as ENHRY and CDR2 as SYGVKD. The CDR3 DNA sequence: TGTGCCATCAGTCCGGGCCCCAACTACGAGCAGTACTTC. The encoded protein is CAISPGPNYEQYF.

V usage is TRBV10-3 and J usage is TRBJ2-1; 8 positions match TRBD2. This CDR3 is 14 amino acids long. Germline values: CDR1 ENHRY, CDR2 SYGVKD. Trimming cost V 6 bases and J 3 bases; bases outside gene matches: 4. The CDR3 protein is CAIRSGGNYNEQFF. The DNA of the CDR3 is TGTGCCATCAGGAGCGGGGGAAACTACAATGAGCAGTTCTTC.

The chain combines TRBV27 with TRBJ2-7; no firm D call. The ends were cut back, 7 bases at V and 4 bases at J, with 17 bases in the middle. The germline V gene encodes CDR1 MNHEY and CDR2 SMNVEV (reference sequence). The CDR3 consists of 14 residues. The CDR3 bases are TGTGCCAGCACCTCTCAAACCCCCCCGTACGAGCAGTACTTC. It translates to CASTSQTPPYEQYF.

The V and J genes are TRBV11-3 and TRBJ2-1, with 11 nucleotides matching TRBD2. Losses at the gene ends were 5 bases for V and 8 bases for J; bases not matched to a gene: 5. In germline, CDR1 is SGHNT, CDR2 YENEEA. The CDR3 sequence is 14 residues long. Written as DNA, the CDR3 is TGTGCCAGCAGCGGTATAGCGGGGGGGCATGAGCAGTTCTTC. Translating it yields CASSGIAGGHEQFF.

The J gene is TRBJ2-4, the V gene TRBV11-2; TRBD2 agrees at 7 bases. CDR1 is SGHAT, CDR2 FQNNGV, per germline. The J segment lost 7 bases and the V segment lost 0 bases, leaving 3 bases of the junction unmatched. This CDR3 spans 14 amino acids. This chain's CDR3 is CASSLDPRGNIQYF. The CDR3 bases are TGTGCCAGCAGCTTAGACCCGCGGGGGAACATTCAGTACTTC.

The gene calls are TRBV7-8 and TRBJ2-5; 13 bases align to TRBD2. Germline CDR1 is SGHVS and CDR2 is FQNEAQ. The CDR3 totals 18 residues. Losses at the gene ends were 5 bases for V and 2 bases for J; bases not matched to a gene: 11. The chain's CDR3 is CASSPRTRLAGGQETQYF. The CDR3 DNA sequence: TGTGCCAGCAGCCCACGTACAAGACTAGCGGGGGGACAAGAGACCCAGTACTTC.

The chain couples TRBV4-1 to TRBJ1-2; D uncertain. The CDR3 is 15 residues long. Germline CDR1 MGHRA, CDR2 YSYEKL. The V and J ends lost 0 bases and 4 bases respectively, with 12 bases between them. As DNA, the CDR3 is TGCGCCAGCAGCCAAGATGAGGGTTTGACCTATGGCTACACCTTC. It encodes CASSQDEGLTYGYTF.

The chain couples TRBV10-1 to TRBJ2-3, with 13 bases matching TRBD2. V trimming: 5 bases; J trimming: 5 bases; junction bases outside the gene matches: 10. Germline CDR1 WNHNN, CDR2 SYGVQD (reference sequence). The CDR3 is 17 residues long. The CDR3 is CASSPPRLAGGVDTQYF. As DNA, the CDR3 is TGCGCCAGCAGTCCACCTCGACTAGCGGGGGGAGTAGATACGCAGTATTTT.

Note on this clone: An end of the junction differs from the germline gene, which may be a read error. The chain combines TRBV19 with TRBJ1-1; D may be TRBD1 (5 bases). Germline lookup yields CDR1 LNHDA and CDR2 SQIVND (reference sequence). There are 15 residues in the CDR3. CDR3 sequence: CASSIVGTLKTEAFF. CDR3 DNA: TGTGCCAGTAGTATAGTTGGGACTCTGAAGACTGAAGCTTTCTTT.

This chain uses TRBV5-6 with TRBJ2-4; TRBD1 or TRBD2 may be the D gene (6 bases each). Germline loops: CDR1 SGHDT, CDR2 YYEEEE. V was clipped by 0 bases and J by 6 bases, with 10 bases between them. The CDR3 is made up of 14 amino acids. Here the CDR3 DNA reads TGTGCCAGCAGCTTGGGGGGGGCGGGAAACATTCAGTACTTC. Residues: CASSLGGAGNIQYF.

The chain carries TRBV30 and TRBJ1-2, with D hard to call. V gave up 4 bases and J gave up 4 bases, with 16 bases separating them. CDR3 length: 14 residues. Germline V CDR1 and CDR2: GTSNPN, SVGIG (reference sequence). CDR3 DNA sequence: TGTGCCTGGAAGAGGGCGCAGGCCTCCTATGGCTACACCTTC. Its translation is CAWKRAQASYGYTF.